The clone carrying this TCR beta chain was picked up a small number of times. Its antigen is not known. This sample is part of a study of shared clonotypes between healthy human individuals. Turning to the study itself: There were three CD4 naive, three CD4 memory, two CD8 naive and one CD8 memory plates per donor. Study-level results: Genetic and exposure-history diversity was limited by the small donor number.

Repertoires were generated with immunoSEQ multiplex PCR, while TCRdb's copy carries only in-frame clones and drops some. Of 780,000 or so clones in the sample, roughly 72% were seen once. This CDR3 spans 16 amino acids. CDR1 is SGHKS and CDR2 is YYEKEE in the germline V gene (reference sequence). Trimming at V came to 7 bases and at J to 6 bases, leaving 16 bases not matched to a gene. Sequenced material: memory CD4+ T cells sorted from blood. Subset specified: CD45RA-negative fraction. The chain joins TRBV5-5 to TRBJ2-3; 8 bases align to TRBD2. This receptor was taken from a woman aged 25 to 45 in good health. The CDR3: CASAPGGGQSVDTQYF. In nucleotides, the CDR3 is TGTGCCAGCGCACCCGGCGGGGGGCAAAGCGTCGATACGCAGTATTTT.